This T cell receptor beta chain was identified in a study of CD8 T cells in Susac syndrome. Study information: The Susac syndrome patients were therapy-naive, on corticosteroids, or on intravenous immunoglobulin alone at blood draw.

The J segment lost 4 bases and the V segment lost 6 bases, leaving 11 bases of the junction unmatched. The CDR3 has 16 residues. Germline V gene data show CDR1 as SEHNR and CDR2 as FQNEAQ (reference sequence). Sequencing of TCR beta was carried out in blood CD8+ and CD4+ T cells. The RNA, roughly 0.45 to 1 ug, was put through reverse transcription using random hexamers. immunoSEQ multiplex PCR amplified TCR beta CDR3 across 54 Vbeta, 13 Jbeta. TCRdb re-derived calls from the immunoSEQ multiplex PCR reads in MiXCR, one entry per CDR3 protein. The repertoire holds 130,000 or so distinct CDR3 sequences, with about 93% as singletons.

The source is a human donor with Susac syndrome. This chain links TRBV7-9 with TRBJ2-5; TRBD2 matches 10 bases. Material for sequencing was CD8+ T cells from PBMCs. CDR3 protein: CASSLRTSGSGETQYF. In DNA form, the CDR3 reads TGTGCCAGCAGTCTTCGGACTAGCGGTTCGGGAGAGACCCAGTACTTC. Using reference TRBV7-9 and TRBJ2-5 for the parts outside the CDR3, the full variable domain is DTGVSQNPRHKITKRGQNVTFRCDPISEHNRLYWYRQTLGQGPEFLTYFQNEAQLEKSRLLSDRFSAERPKGSFSTLEIQRTEQGDSAMYLCASSLRTSGSGETQYFGPGTRLLVL.